This T cell receptor beta chain appears in the sequencing data of a study of blood T cell repertoires in COVID-19. Study-level information: In each case, the material was cDNA or gDNA derived from T cells, B-cell-depleted T cells, or PBMCs.

The V gene's germline CDR1 is SGHNT and CDR2 YYREEE (reference sequence). V lost 0 bases and J lost 0, with 4 bases in between. The CDR3 is made up of 14 amino acids. Participants were aged about 18 to 100 years, lived in about two dozen US areas, and enrolled virtually. Original analysis: Amplification from reference gene primers served as the basis for estimated nucleated cell counts. The table came from immunoSEQ multiplex PCR; TCRdb's copy has only in-frame clones and leaves some out. That table supplies the V and J calls and clone size; D and trimming were determined from the DNA. The sample lists about 140,000 clones, 80% to 90% occurring once.

The sequenced sample consisted of PBMCs or T cells enriched from blood (not recorded which). The receptor's source is a woman aged 50 to 60 with acute COVID-19. The chain employs TRBV5-4 and TRBJ1-3; D gene unclear. The CDR3, as DNA: TGTGCCAGCAGCTTGGATCGCTCTGGAAACACCATATATTTT. Protein sequence: CASSLDRSGNTIYF.